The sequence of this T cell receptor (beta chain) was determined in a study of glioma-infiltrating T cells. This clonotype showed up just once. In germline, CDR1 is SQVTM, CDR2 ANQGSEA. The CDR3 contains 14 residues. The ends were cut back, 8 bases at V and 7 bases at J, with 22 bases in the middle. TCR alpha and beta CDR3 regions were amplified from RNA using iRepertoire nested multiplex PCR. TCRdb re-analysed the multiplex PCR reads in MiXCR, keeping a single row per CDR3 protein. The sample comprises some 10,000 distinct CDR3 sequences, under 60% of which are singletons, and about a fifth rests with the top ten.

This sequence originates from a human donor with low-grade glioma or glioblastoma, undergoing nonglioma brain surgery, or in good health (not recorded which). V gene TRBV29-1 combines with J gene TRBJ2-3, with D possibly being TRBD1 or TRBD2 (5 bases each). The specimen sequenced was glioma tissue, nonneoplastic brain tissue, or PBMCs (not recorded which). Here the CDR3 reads CSLGMDMVPHTQYF. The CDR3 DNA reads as TGCAGCCTCGGGATGGACATGGTCCCTCATACGCAGTATTTT.